These 23 T cell receptor beta chains originate from one sample sequenced in a study of blood T cells in healthy people across ages. It was with a sample-barcoded 5' primer and a J-beta primer mix that a second PCR of about 6 to 12 cycles was run. TCRdb re-called the 5' RACE reads with MiXCR, one entry per CDR3 protein. Found here are 2 million or so distinct CDR3 sequences, roughly 50% of them singletons; the top ten hold roughly 2.1%. The sequenced sample consisted of blood. These TCRs come from a woman aged 40-49 years in good health.

The rearrangement links TRBV27 to TRBJ2-5, with 11 bases matching TRBD1. The assigned J gene may be wrong: the sequence end matches TRBJ2-7 better. CDR3 length: 15 residues. Germline V gene data show CDR1 as MNHEY and CDR2 as SMNVEV (reference sequence). The CDR3 reads CASSPAADRGREQYF. DNA for the CDR3: TGTGCCAGCAGTCCCGCCGCGGACAGGGGGCGCGAGCAGTACTTC.

A few counts support this clonotype. The chain couples TRBV4-2 to TRBJ2-3, with 11 bases lining up with TRBD2. The V gene end was trimmed by 3 bases and the J gene end by 5 bases; junction bases not matched to a gene: 7. The CDR3 consists of 16 residues. Germline V CDR1 and CDR2: LGHNA, YNFKEQ. The CDR3 region is CASSHGLAGRRDTQYF. In DNA, the CDR3 is TGTGCCAGCAGCCACGGACTAGCGGGCCGTCGAGATACGCAGTATTTT.

The chain joins TRBV7-9 to TRBJ1-2, with D unresolved. The CDR3 extends over 12 amino acids. Germline V lookup: CDR1 SEHNR, CDR2 FQNEAQ (reference sequence). Trimming stripped 4 bases from V and 8 bases from J, with 11 bases between. CDR3: CASSSEPRGYTF. The DNA of the CDR3 is TGTGCCAGCAGCTCGGAACCGCGGGGCTACACCTTC.

The genes are TRBV15 and TRBJ1-6; no clear D. CDR1 LNHNV and CDR2 YYDKDF come from the germline V gene (reference sequence). Trimming left V 0 bases short and J 11 bases short, with 14 bases between. The CDR3 is 15 residues long. The CDR3: CATSRDRVGNAPLHF. CDR3 DNA: TGTGCCACCAGCAGAGATCGGGTGGGGAATGCACCCCTCCACTTT.

This rearrangement joins TRBV4-3 to TRBJ2-7; no firm D call. Germline CDR1 LGHNA, CDR2 YSLEER. V was cut by 1 base and J by 6 bases, with 10 bases left in between. The CDR3 consists of 13 residues. The DNA of the CDR3 is TGCGCCAGCAGCCAAGTGGTAGTTTCCGAGCAGTACTTC. It codes for CASSQVVVSEQYF.

In DNA form, the CDR3 reads TGTGCCACCAGGGGGACAGGGGGCACTGAAGCTTTCTTT. It yields the protein CATRGTGGTEAFF. The V gene is TRBV24-1, the J gene TRBJ1-1; the match to TRBD1 covers 11 bases. Germline CDR1 reads KGHDR; CDR2 reads SFDVKD. V dropped 7 bases and J dropped 4; count of bases not matched to a gene: 1. The CDR3 runs to 13 residues.

This CDR3 is CASGSPGQGNYGYTF. CDR3 bases: TGTGCTAGTGGCTCCCCGGGACAGGGAAACTATGGCTACACCTTC. This sequence joins TRBV12-5 and TRBJ1-2; 9 bases map to TRBD1. Per the germline V gene, CDR1 is LGHNT and CDR2 is FRNRAP. The CDR3 contains 15 residues. Germline trimming cut 6 bases from V and 2 bases from J; bases unmatched to any gene: 7.

The chain couples TRBV28 to TRBJ2-6, with D tentatively TRBD1 (5 bases). Trimming left V 5 bases short and J 3 bases short, with 11 bases between. The CDR3 is made up of 15 amino acids. From germline, CDR1 is MDHEN and CDR2 SYDVKM. The CDR3 spells CASSAQGDGANVLTF. The DNA for the CDR3 is TGTGCCAGCAGTGCCCAGGGCGATGGGGCCAACGTCCTGACTTTC. Based on the CDR3 plus reference TRBV28 and TRBJ2-6, the full variable domain is DVKVTQSSRYLVKRTGEKVFLECVQDMDHENMFWYRQDPGLGLRLIYFSYDVKMKEKGDIPEGYSVSREKKERFSLILESASTNQTSMYLCASSAQGDGANVLTFGAGSRLTVL.

This clonotype was observed a handful of times. The J gene is TRBJ2-5, the V gene TRBV4-3; no firm D call. Germline CDR1 reads LGHNA; CDR2 reads YSLEER. The CDR3 loop spans 15 amino acids. With 1 base removed from V and 3 bases from J, the gap between germline ends came to 12 bases. The CDR3 loop is CASSQGDGWEETQYF. As DNA, the CDR3 is TGCGCCAGCAGCCAAGGTGATGGGTGGGAAGAGACCCAGTACTTC.

The sample holds a few counts of this clonotype. The genes are TRBV2 and TRBJ2-1; no reliable D call. Trimming cost V 2 bases and J 6 bases, with 8 bases left between them. Germline V CDR1 and CDR2: SNHLY, FYNNEI. The CDR3 is made up of 13 amino acids. DNA of the CDR3: TGTGCCAGCAGTGAAAACGCGGCCAATGAGCAGTTCTTC. Its protein product is CASSENAANEQFF.

This clonotype has only a few counts. This sequence joins TRBV27 and TRBJ2-7; TRBD2 matches 9 bases. V dropped 5 bases and J dropped 1; count of bases not matched to a gene: 9. Germline assignment: CDR1 MNHEY and CDR2 SMNVEV (reference sequence). CDR3 length: 16 amino acids. CDR3 sequence reads: CASSRQFSGGSYEQYF. CDR3 DNA sequence: TGTGCCAGCAGTCGACAATTTAGCGGGGGATCCTACGAGCAGTACTTC.

This chain joins TRBV7-6 and TRBJ2-3; no reliable D call. This CDR3 contains 14 residues. Trimming took 5 bases from V and 1 from J, leaving 10 bases between them. Per the germline V gene, CDR1 is SGHVS and CDR2 is FNYEAQ. CDR3 bases: TGTGCCAGCAGCGATTTTGGACGCACAGATACGCAGTATTTT. Translating gives CASSDFGRTDTQYF.

The chain recombines TRBV27 with TRBJ2-1; TRBD2 aligns across 13 bases. The CDR3 sequence is 15 residues long. V lost 6 bases to trimming and J lost 4 bases; unmatched junction nucleotides: 3. Germline V lookup: CDR1 MNHEY, CDR2 SMNVEV (reference sequence). The CDR3 protein is CASRMGLAGYNEQFF. CDR3 DNA: TGTGCCAGCAGAATGGGACTAGCGGGATACAATGAGCAGTTCTTC.

This clonotype showed up just a few times. The chain is built from TRBV4-3 and TRBJ2-3, with 9 positions matching TRBD2. This CDR3 has 17 residues. CDR1 LGHNA and CDR2 YSLEER come from the germline V gene. J lost 2 bases, V lost 1 base, and 7 bases had no gene match. CDR3 DNA sequence: TGCGCCAGCAGCCAAGGAGGCGGGGGGGCCAACACAGATACGCAGTATTTT. This translates into CASSQGGGGANTDTQYF.

The rearrangement joins TRBV28 to TRBJ2-3; D gene ambiguous. Per the germline V gene, CDR1 is MDHEN and CDR2 is SYDVKM. Trimming took off 4 bases at V and 4 bases at J, with 9 bases between the two ends. This CDR3 is built from 13 residues. CDR3 residues: CASSYTVPDTQYF. The CDR3 DNA is TGTGCCAGCAGTTATACCGTTCCAGATACGCAGTATTTT.

The chain joins TRBV6-5 to TRBJ1-3, with D hard to call. CDR1 MNHEY and CDR2 SVGAGI come from the germline V gene. There are 14 residues in the CDR3. The V end was cut by 4 bases, the J end by 0 bases, with 7 bases between. The DNA for the CDR3 is TGTGCCAGCAGTTCCCCACTCTCTGGAAACACCATATATTTT. It translates to CASSSPLSGNTIYF.

The chain recombines TRBV27 with TRBJ1-2; D gene uncertain. The CDR3 runs 15 residues. Germline lookup yields CDR1 MNHEY and CDR2 SMNVEV (reference sequence). V was pared by 6 bases and J by 6 bases, with 20 bases between. The CDR3 sequence: CASRSDQWVFHGYTF. The DNA of the CDR3 is TGTGCCAGCAGGAGTGACCAGTGGGTGTTCCATGGCTACACCTTC.

The table lists this clonotype with a few counts. The chain employs TRBV20-1 and TRBJ2-4; TRBD1 aligns across 8 bases. V was pared by 5 bases and J by 4 bases, with 7 bases of the junction left unmatched. Germline CDR1 DFQATT, CDR2 SNEGSKA (reference sequence). This CDR3 is 14 amino acids long. The CDR3 is CSALDREGKNIQYF. CDR3 sequence (DNA): TGCAGTGCTCTGGACAGGGAAGGGAAAAACATTCAGTACTTC.

This chain uses TRBV4-3 with TRBJ2-1; 9 bases fit TRBD2. The V segment lost 0 bases and the J segment 6 bases; nucleotides outside the gene matches: 3. Germline V gene data show CDR1 as LGHNA and CDR2 as YSLEER. This CDR3 comprises 15 residues. CDR3 coding DNA: TGCGCCAGCAGCCAAGAAGGGACTAGCTTCAATGAGCAGTTCTTC. Protein product: CASSQEGTSFNEQFF.

Here the CDR3 DNA reads TGTGCCAGCAGCTTAGTGGCGGAAAACTATGGCTACACCTTC. This encodes CASSLVAENYGYTF. The V gene is TRBV7-8, the J gene TRBJ1-2; D ambiguous. Trimming pared 1 base from V and 2 bases from J, leaving 8 bases between. The germline V gene has CDR1 SGHVS and CDR2 FQNEAQ. CDR3 length: 14 residues.

The rearrangement uses TRBV20-1 and TRBJ2-4; possibly TRBD1 or TRBD2 for D (5 bases each). Germline assignment: CDR1 DFQATT and CDR2 SNEGSKA (reference sequence). The CDR3 has 17 amino acids. V lost 0 bases and J lost 0, with 15 bases in between. The CDR3 region is CSARDLRGDIAKNIQYF. In DNA, the CDR3 is TGCAGTGCTAGAGATCTTAGGGGAGACATAGCCAAAAACATTCAGTACTTC.

The rearrangement uses TRBV20-1 and TRBJ2-4; 10 bases match TRBD1. TRBJ2-7 matches the DNA end more closely, so the J call is doubtful. Germline loops: CDR1 DFQATT, CDR2 SNEGSKA (reference sequence). The CDR3 is made up of 14 amino acids. CDR3 in DNA: TGCAGTGCTGATCCGGGACAGGGGTCCTACGAGCAGTACTTC. It translates to CSADPGQGSYEQYF.

The CDR3 reads CASGFRDGLLYF. The CDR3 nucleotides read TGTGCTAGTGGTTTCCGCGACGGATTGCTGTATTTT. The chain recombines TRBV12-5 with TRBJ2-3; D uncertain. There are 12 residues in the CDR3. The V end lost 3 bases, the J end lost 14 bases, and 15 bases lay between the germline ends. Looked up from germline, CDR1 is LGHNT and CDR2 is FRNRAP.